The 25 T cell receptor beta chains in this list originate from one sample, sequenced in a study of Ad26.COV2.S vaccination and SARS-CoV-2 variants (dated by TCRdb to the early 2020s). Read against the paper, the sample's treatment or condition label means: roughly 19 received Ad26.COV2.S at low or high dose, single or two shots; several received placebo; per-sample allocation not given. Repertoires of vaccine and placebo recipients were sequenced from samples taken on day 63 after the first injection. Library creation used the immunoSEQ multiplex PCR assay. Drawn from immuneACCESS, this table holds only the in-frame rearrangements with V and J called that TCRdb kept. Clones are partly lost; checked studies trace under half to an unresolved V gene and leave the rest unexplained. The table for this sample lists a few hundred thousand clones; about nine tenths of them were counted only once. Of the sample, 12% falls within the top ten clones.

The starting material was peripheral blood, obtained in a trial of Ad26.COV2.S vaccine versus placebo. All receptors derive from a person between 18 and 59 years old who received the Ad26.COV2.S COVID-19 vaccine or a placebo.

This clone has a handful of counts. This chain links TRBV29-1 with TRBJ2-7; 8 nucleotides line up with TRBD1. Germline CDR1 and CDR2: SQVTM and ANQGSEA. Losses at the gene ends were 4 bases for V and 1 base for J; bases not matched to a gene: 3. The CDR3 runs to 13 residues. In DNA form, the CDR3 reads TGCAGCGTTGGGCAGGGGGCGTCCTACGAGCAGTACTTC. This encodes CSVGQGASYEQYF.

The V gene is TRBV6-1, the J gene TRBJ2-7; D possibly matches TRBD1 or TRBD2 (5 bases each). The CDR3 is 14 residues long. Germline lookup yields CDR1 MNHNS and CDR2 SASEGT. Trimming removed 2 bases at V and 3 bases at J, with 11 bases between. Here the CDR3 DNA reads TGTGCCAGCAGTGAAATGGGGGTTGTCTACGAGCAGTACTTC. Translation: CASSEMGVVYEQYF.

With respect to this clone: A junction end diverges from the germline sequence, so it may reflect a read error. In the same sample, other DNA sequences code for this CDR3. V and J are TRBV5-5 and TRBJ2-1, with a possible D match to TRBD2 (6 bases). This CDR3 has 15 amino acids. Looked up from germline, CDR1 is SGHKS and CDR2 is YYEKEE (reference sequence). The DNA of the CDR3 is TGTGCCAGCAGCCCGGGACTGGGTTCCTACAATGAACAGTTCTTC. This encodes CASSPGLGSYNEQFF.

The V and J genes are TRBV2 and TRBJ1-1; D is unclear. V was clipped by 8 bases and J by 1 base, with 8 bases between them. Germline lookup yields CDR1 SNHLY and CDR2 FYNNEI. The CDR3 extends over 12 amino acids. The CDR3 DNA follows: TGTGCCAGCTCCAGTCAGAACACTGAAGCTTTCTTT. This encodes CASSSQNTEAFF.

The rearrangement links TRBV5-1 to TRBJ2-3; D is unclear. The length of the CDR3 is 15 residues. Per germline, CDR1 SGHRS and CDR2 YFSETQ. Between the trimmed V and J ends, which lost 3 bases and 1 base, there was a span of 12 bases. The CDR3 DNA reads as TGCGCCAGCAGCTACGGTGCCCTCGGCACAGATACGCAGTATTTT. Encoded protein: CASSYGALGTDTQYF.

This sequence joins TRBV3-1 (or the pseudogene TRBV3-2) and TRBJ2-3, with 9 bases matching TRBD2. The V and J ends lost 6 bases and 1 base, in that order; junction bases with no gene match: 5. Germline V CDR1 and CDR2: LGHDT, YNNKEL (reference sequence). CDR3 length: 15 residues. CDR3 loop: CASSLAGAGTDTQYF. The CDR3 bases are TGTGCCAGCAGTTTAGCGGGAGCTGGCACAGATACGCAGTATTTT.

The chain recombines TRBV6-5 with TRBJ1-5, with 9 bases matching TRBD1. This CDR3 comprises 15 residues. Germline CDR1 is MNHEY and CDR2 is SVGAGI. V was pared by 10 bases and J by 5 bases, with 12 bases of the junction left unmatched. CDR3 in DNA: TGTGCCATCAAACCTTACAGGGGGCTTGATCAGCCCCAGCATTTT. Protein sequence: CAIKPYRGLDQPQHF.

The chain recombines TRBV30 with TRBJ2-1; TRBD2 matches 7 bases. This CDR3 contains 15 residues. V lost 2 bases to trimming and J lost 7 bases; unmatched junction nucleotides: 11. The germline V gene encodes CDR1 GTSNPN and CDR2 SVGIG (reference sequence). The CDR3: CAWSPGLPPLNEQFF. The DNA for the CDR3 is TGTGCCTGGAGTCCGGGACTACCCCCATTGAATGAGCAGTTCTTC.

This chain links TRBV19 with TRBJ2-1, with D possibly matching TRBD2 (6 bases). V was shortened by 4 bases and J by 6 bases, with 19 bases between the two germline ends. Germline CDR1 reads LNHDA; CDR2 reads SQIVND (reference sequence). This CDR3 region has 16 residues. The CDR3 spells CASSTYGGEIGNEQFF. The CDR3 bases are TGTGCCAGTAGTACCTACGGGGGAGAAATTGGCAATGAGCAGTTCTTC.

The V gene is TRBV5-1, the J gene TRBJ2-7; 12 bases are shared with TRBD1. This CDR3 has 19 amino acids. Germline assignment: CDR1 SGHRS and CDR2 YFSETQ. The V segment lost 4 bases and the J segment 1 base; nucleotides outside the gene matches: 15. CDR3 in amino acids: CASSLRDRGRLAQSYEQYF. The DNA for the CDR3 is TGCGCCAGCAGCCTAAGGGACAGGGGGCGCCTAGCCCAATCCTACGAGCAGTACTTC.

This chain links TRBV9 with TRBJ1-3; D possibly corresponds to TRBD1 (5 bases). The CDR3 has 15 residues. CDR1 is SGDLS and CDR2 is YYNGEE in the germline V gene. V was shortened by 3 bases and J by 2 bases, with 12 bases between the two germline ends. Here the CDR3 reads CASSEQGAPGNTIYF. The CDR3 bases are TGTGCCAGCAGCGAGCAGGGAGCGCCTGGAAACACCATATATTTT.

The CDR3 bases are TGTGCCAGCAATCCTCCTGGGGGAGGCTCCTACGAGCAGTACTTC. This gives the protein CASNPPGGGSYEQYF. This rearrangement joins TRBV28 to TRBJ2-7; maybe TRBD2 (6 bases). V gave up 7 bases and J gave up 0 bases, with 16 bases separating them. The CDR3 is 15 amino acids. The germline V gene has CDR1 MDHEN and CDR2 SYDVKM.

The chain has TRBV30 and TRBJ2-3; 7 bases are shared with TRBD1. The junction had 9 bases not matched to a gene; V was cut back by 8 bases and J by 4 bases. Germline CDR1 reads GTSNPN; CDR2 reads SVGIG (reference sequence). The CDR3 loop spans 13 amino acids. This CDR3 is CAGGQKRADTQYF. CDR3 coding DNA: TGTGCCGGGGGACAGAAAAGGGCAGATACGCAGTATTTT. Drawing the rest from reference TRBV30 and TRBJ2-3, the complete variable domain is SQTIHQWPATLVQPVGSPLSLECTVEGTSNPNLYWYRQAAGRGLQLLFYSVGIGQISSEVPQNLSASRPQDRQFILSSKKLLLSDSGFYLCAGGQKRADTQYFGPGTRLTVL.

The chain combines TRBV7-9 with TRBJ2-3, with D unresolved. V was trimmed by 8 bases and J by 2 bases, leaving 17 bases between them. CDR1 and CDR2 from the germline V gene are SEHNR and FQNEAQ (reference sequence). This CDR3 has 15 amino acids. CDR3 nucleotide sequence: TGTGCCAGCCAAATAGTGGGGTTAGTCACAGATACGCAGTATTTT. Translated, it gives CASQIVGLVTDTQYF.

The chain is built from TRBV11-2 and TRBJ1-3; D is perhaps TRBD1 (5 bases). CDR3 length equals 16 residues. Germline lookup yields CDR1 SGHAT and CDR2 FQNNGV. Deletions cut 1 base from V and 4 bases from J, with 14 bases between. This CDR3 reads CASSLGLRGRGNTIYF. CDR3 coding DNA: TGTGCCAGCAGCTTAGGTTTGAGGGGACGAGGAAACACCATATATTTT.

The chain links TRBV11-3 to TRBJ1-4; TRBD1 agrees at 10 bases. Unmatched junction bases numbered 14, after V lost 9 bases and J lost 7 bases. The germline V gene has CDR1 SGHNT and CDR2 YENEEA. The CDR3 spans 16 residues. CDR3 sequence reads: CARPRDRGLWGEKLFF. The DNA for the CDR3 is TGTGCCAGGCCCCGGGACAGGGGCCTCTGGGGTGAAAAACTGTTTTTT.

The chain couples TRBV19 to TRBJ1-6; D uncertain. The CDR3 spans 13 residues. CDR1 is LNHDA, CDR2 SQIVND, per germline (reference sequence). With 4 bases removed from V and 6 bases from J, the gap between germline ends came to 7 bases. In DNA, the CDR3 is TGTGCCAGTAGTACGGACCTTAATTCACCCCTCCACTTT. Protein sequence: CASSTDLNSPLHF.

J is TRBJ2-7 and V is TRBV9; possible D gene TRBD2, 7 bases. This CDR3 spans 14 amino acids. The germline CDR1 and CDR2 sequences are SGDLS and YYNGEE. V was trimmed by 0 bases and J by 4 bases, leaving 11 bases between them. This CDR3 is CASSVGRGPYEQYF. CDR3 DNA sequence: TGTGCCAGCAGCGTAGGGCGGGGGCCTTACGAGCAGTACTTC.

The V call is TRBV9, the J call TRBJ2-7, with TRBD2 matching 10 bases. V dropped 1 base and J dropped 5; count of bases not matched to a gene: 6. The CDR3 contains 15 residues. Per the germline V gene, CDR1 is SGDLS and CDR2 is YYNGEE. CDR3 nucleotide sequence: TGTGCCAGCAGCGTACTAGCGGGAGAGGGGCACGAGCAGTACTTC. Its translation is CASSVLAGEGHEQYF.

This rearrangement joins TRBV28 to TRBJ2-1, with 9 bases fitting TRBD2. Germline lookup yields CDR1 MDHEN and CDR2 SYDVKM. CDR3 length: 16 amino acids. V shed 4 bases and J 8 bases; nucleotides not matched to a gene: 12. The CDR3 region is CASSSPLGLAPDEQFF. The DNA of the CDR3 is TGTGCCAGCAGTTCCCCCCTCGGACTAGCGCCGGATGAGCAGTTCTTC. The complete variable domain, with remaining parts taken from reference TRBV28 and TRBJ2-1, reads DVKVTQSSRYLVKRTGEKVFLECVQDMDHENMFWYRQDPGLGLRLIYFSYDVKMKEKGDIPEGYSVSREKKERFSLILESASTNQTSMYLCASSSPLGLAPDEQFFGPGTRLTVL.

In this sample, this clone turned up once. The gene calls are TRBV7-8 and TRBJ2-7; 8 bases are a match to TRBD2. V trimming: 4 bases; J trimming: 3 bases; junction bases outside the gene matches: 5. Germline assignment: CDR1 SGHVS and CDR2 FQNEAQ. This CDR3 has 14 residues. The CDR3 protein is CASSSLSGSYEQYF. For the CDR3, the DNA is TGTGCCAGCAGCTCCTTAAGCGGGAGCTACGAGCAGTACTTC.

The rearrangement uses TRBV19 and TRBJ2-2, with 7 positions matching TRBD2. CDR3 length: 15 amino acids. V was clipped by 6 bases and J by 2 bases; unmatched bases: 6. Germline V gene sequence: CDR1 LNHDA, CDR2 SQIVND (reference sequence). CDR3 loop: CASRLGLGNTGELFF. CDR3 in DNA: TGTGCCAGTAGACTCGGACTAGGAAACACCGGGGAGCTGTTTTTT.

The chain links TRBV7-9 to TRBJ2-3, with 9 bases matching TRBD2. This CDR3 has 12 amino acids. The V gene end was trimmed by 6 bases and the J gene end by 5 bases; junction bases not matched to a gene: 0. CDR1 is SEHNR and CDR2 is FQNEAQ in the germline V gene (reference sequence). CDR3 nucleotide sequence: TGTGCCAGCAGACTAGCGGGAGATACGCAGTATTTT. Amino acids: CASRLAGDTQYF.

The J gene is TRBJ1-2, the V gene TRBV7-9, with D uncertain. The V end lost 3 bases, the J end lost 0 bases, and 8 bases lay between the germline ends. CDR1 SEHNR and CDR2 FQNEAQ come from the germline V gene (reference sequence). There are 14 residues in the CDR3. The CDR3 protein is CASSFHEANYGYTF. CDR3 nucleotides: TGTGCCAGCAGCTTTCACGAAGCTAACTATGGCTACACCTTC.

This clone was found a few times. This sample also contains other DNA sequences that code for the same CDR3. V and J are TRBV7-9 and TRBJ2-1; 11 bases are a match to TRBD2. V gave up 5 bases and J gave up 7 bases; unmatched junction bases: 7. The CDR3 totals 15 residues. Looked up from germline, CDR1 is SEHNR and CDR2 is FQNEAQ (reference sequence). The CDR3 DNA sequence: TGTGCCAGCAGCCCCAGGGGACTAGCGGAAAATGAGCAGTTCTTC. Its translation: CASSPRGLAENEQFF.